There are a few counts of the clone carrying this T cell receptor (beta chain). The entry originates in a study of identical twins. The CDR3 loop spans 12 amino acids. V shed 8 bases and J 9 bases; nucleotides not matched to a gene: 4. TCRdb itself ran the 5' RACE reads through MiXCR, one entry per CDR3 protein. Here the sample spans 600,000 to 850,000 distinct CDR3 sequences, 18% being singletons. These same records also appear under a second study, on T cells expressing NK-cell markers.

This rearrangement joins TRBV12-3 or TRBV12-4 to TRBJ2-1, with 10 bases identical to TRBD2. This receptor was taken from a woman aged 18-29 years in good health. Sequencing input: PBMCs. CDR3 sequence: CASLIAGGEQFF. Here the CDR3 DNA reads TGTGCCAGCTTGATAGCGGGAGGTGAGCAGTTCTTC.